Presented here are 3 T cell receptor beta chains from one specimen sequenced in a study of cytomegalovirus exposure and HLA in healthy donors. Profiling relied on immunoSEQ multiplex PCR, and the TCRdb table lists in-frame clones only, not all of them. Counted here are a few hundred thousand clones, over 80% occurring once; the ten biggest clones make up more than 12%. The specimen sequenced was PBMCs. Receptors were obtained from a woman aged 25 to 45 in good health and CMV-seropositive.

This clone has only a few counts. The CDR3 nucleotides are TGTGCCAGCAGTGAACAGGGGGCAGACTATGGCTACACCTTC. Its translation: CASSEQGADYGYTF. The rearrangement links TRBV2 to TRBJ1-2; the match to TRBD1 covers 8 bases. The CDR3 extends over 14 amino acids. CDR1 and CDR2 (germline): SNHLY, FYNNEI. V gave up 2 bases and J gave up 3 bases; unmatched junction bases: 2.

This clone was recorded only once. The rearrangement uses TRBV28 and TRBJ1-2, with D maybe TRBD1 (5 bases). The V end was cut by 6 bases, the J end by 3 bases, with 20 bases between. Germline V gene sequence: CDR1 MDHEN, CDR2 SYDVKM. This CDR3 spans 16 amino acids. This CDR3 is CASSRPRDLRHYGYTF. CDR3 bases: TGTGCCAGCAGCCGGCCTCGGGACCTCAGGCACTATGGCTACACCTTC.

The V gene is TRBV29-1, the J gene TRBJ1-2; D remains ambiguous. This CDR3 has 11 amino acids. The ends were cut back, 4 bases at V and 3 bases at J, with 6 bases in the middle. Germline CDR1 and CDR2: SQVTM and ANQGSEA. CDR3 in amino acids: CSVAGDYGYTF. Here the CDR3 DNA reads TGCAGCGTTGCTGGGGACTATGGCTACACCTTC. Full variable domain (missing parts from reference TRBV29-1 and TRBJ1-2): SAVISQKPSRDICQRGTSLTIQCQVDSQVTMMFWYRQQPGQSLTLIATANQGSEATYESGFVIDKFPISRPNLTFSTLTVSNMSPEDSSIYLCSVAGDYGYTFGSGTRLTVV.